The 16 T cell receptor beta chains below all came from one sample that was sequenced in a study of cytomegalovirus exposure and HLA in healthy donors. Primers: 60 Vbeta forward and 13 Jbeta reverse. Here immunoSEQ multiplex PCR was the method, and the copy in TCRdb shows in-frame clones only, minus some. The repertoire holds roughly 100,000 clones, with roughly 80% as singletons. Sequenced material: PBMCs. The receptors shown here come from a woman aged 40 to 50 in good health and CMV-seronegative.

The V call is TRBV14, the J call TRBJ1-3; 9 bases align to TRBD1. The V gene's germline CDR1 is SGHDN and CDR2 FVKESK. The CDR3 length is 16 residues. The junction had 9 bases not matched to a gene; V was cut back by 0 bases and J by 9 bases. The CDR3 nucleotides are TGTGCCAGCAGCCAAGATAGGAGACAGGGGGATGGCACCATATATTTT. Amino acid sequence: CASSQDRRQGDGTIYF.

This chain uses TRBV11-3 with TRBJ2-2; D perhaps matches TRBD2 (5 bases). The V gene's germline CDR1 is SGHNT and CDR2 YENEEA. Deletions cut 1 base from V and 4 bases from J, with 13 bases between. There are 16 residues in the CDR3. CDR3 region: CASSLAAGEGTGELFF. The CDR3 DNA sequence: TGTGCCAGCAGCTTAGCGGCGGGCGAGGGCACCGGGGAGCTGTTTTTT.

This clone was recorded only once. The chain joins TRBV7-8 to TRBJ1-2; a possible D gene is TRBD1 (6 bases). CDR3 length equals 13 residues. Germline values: CDR1 SGHVS, CDR2 FQNEAQ. The V and J ends lost 6 bases and 1 base respectively, with 9 bases between them. CDR3 protein: CASRGQLNYGYTF. The CDR3 nucleotides are TGTGCCAGCAGAGGACAGCTTAACTATGGCTACACCTTC. Drawing the rest from reference TRBV7-8 and TRBJ1-2, the complete variable domain is GAGVSQSPRYKVAKRGQDVALRCDPISGHVSLFWYQQALGQGPEFLTYFQNEAQLDKSGLPSDRFFAERPEGSVSTLKIQRTQQEDSAVYLCASRGQLNYGYTFGSGTRLTVV.

On this clone itself: One junction end does not reproduce the germline sequence, and a read error may be involved. The rearrangement uses TRBV7-9 and TRBJ2-1, with TRBD1 matching 7 bases. The germline V gene has CDR1 SEHNR and CDR2 FQNEAQ (reference sequence). The CDR3 totals 13 residues. The CDR3 bases are TGTTCCAGCAGCTTATCAGACAGGGCGAACAAGTTCTTC. Its protein product is CSSSLSDRANKFF.

This clone showed up just a few times. J is TRBJ2-7 and V is TRBV7-9; TRBD1 matches 7 bases. CDR3 length: 17 residues. V was pared by 5 bases and J by 3 bases, with 16 bases of the junction left unmatched. Germline CDR1 is SEHNR and CDR2 is FQNEAQ (reference sequence). The CDR3 DNA follows: TGTGCCAGCAGCCCGCGAACCAGGGACAGCAGGCTCTACGAGCAGTACTTC. Residues: CASSPRTRDSRLYEQYF.

V and J are TRBV7-2 and TRBJ2-7, with D perhaps TRBD2 (6 bases). The V end was cut by 0 bases, the J end by 4 bases, with 19 bases between. Per germline, CDR1 SGHTA and CDR2 FQGNSA. This CDR3 has 17 amino acids. CDR3 nucleotides: TGTGCCAGCAGCTTAGCAGGAGGGCCGTCCTTTCTGTACGAGCAGTACTTC. This encodes CASSLAGGPSFLYEQYF.

Note on this clone: Additional DNA sequences in this sample encode the identical CDR3. The rearrangement uses TRBV6-5 and TRBJ2-1; 7 positions match TRBD1. Germline-derived CDR1 and CDR2 are MNHEY and SVGAGI. J was trimmed by 4 bases and V by 5 bases; bases with no gene match: 5. The CDR3 has 14 amino acids. The CDR3 sequence: CASSTRTGYNEQFF. The DNA for the CDR3 is TGTGCCAGCAGTACTCGGACAGGTTACAATGAGCAGTTCTTC.

V and J are TRBV7-9 and TRBJ2-1, with 9 bases lining up with TRBD1. Germline V lookup: CDR1 SEHNR, CDR2 FQNEAQ (reference sequence). This CDR3 spans 15 amino acids. J lost 7 bases, V lost 1 base, and 5 bases had no gene match. In DNA, the CDR3 is TGTGCCAGCAGCTTAGGGGACAGGGTCTCAAATGAGCAGTTCTTC. Translation: CASSLGDRVSNEQFF.

The V gene is TRBV29-1, the J gene TRBJ2-5, with 11 nucleotides matching TRBD2. The CDR3 is 13 residues long. V lost 6 bases to trimming and J lost 5 bases; unmatched junction nucleotides: 5. The germline V gene encodes CDR1 SQVTM and CDR2 ANQGSEA. This chain's CDR3 is CSVVTSGTETQYF. The CDR3 nucleotides are TGCAGCGTCGTGACTAGCGGGACCGAGACCCAGTACTTC. The complete variable domain, with remaining parts taken from reference TRBV29-1 and TRBJ2-5, reads SAVISQKPSRDICQRGTSLTIQCQVDSQVTMMFWYRQQPGQSLTLIATANQGSEATYESGFVIDKFPISRPNLTFSTLTVSNMSPEDSSIYLCSVVTSGTETQYFGPGTRLLVL.

The chain couples TRBV7-9 to TRBJ1-3, with D possibly matching TRBD1 (5 bases). The germline V and J ends were trimmed by 5 bases and 7 bases, with 18 bases remaining between them. From germline, CDR1 is SEHNR and CDR2 FQNEAQ (reference sequence). The length of the CDR3 is 15 residues. This CDR3 reads CASSRTQGRRNTIYF. The CDR3 coding sequence is TGTGCCAGCAGCCGCACTCAGGGTCGGCGGAACACCATATATTTT. Filled out from reference TRBV7-9 and TRBJ1-3, the complete variable domain reads DTGVSQNPRHKITKRGQNVTFRCDPISEHNRLYWYRQTLGQGPEFLTYFQNEAQLEKSRLLSDRFSAERPKGSFSTLEIQRTEQGDSAMYLCASSRTQGRRNTIYFGEGSWLTVV.

The rearrangement links TRBV13 to TRBJ2-1, with TRBD1 matching over 9 bases. This CDR3 is 17 amino acids long. The V gene's germline CDR1 is PRHDT and CDR2 FYEKMQ (reference sequence). J lost 2 bases, V lost 4 bases, and 9 bases had no gene match. CDR3 bases: TGTGCCAGCAGCTCAGATCGGGACAGGGCAACCTACAATGAGCAGTTCTTC. Translated, it gives CASSSDRDRATYNEQFF.

In DNA, the CDR3 is TGTGCCAGCAGCATGGATCCGGGACTAGCGGGAGTTCAAACAGATACGCAGTATTTT. Its protein is CASSMDPGLAGVQTDTQYF. The chain links TRBV7-2 to TRBJ2-3; 14 bases agree with TRBD2. CDR3 length: 19 amino acids. CDR1 and CDR2 (germline): SGHTA, FQGNSA. V lost 5 bases to trimming and J lost 3 bases; unmatched junction nucleotides: 13.

There are a few counts of this clone. The chain employs TRBV5-4 and TRBJ1-1; a weak D match, TRBD1 (5 bases). Germline-derived CDR1 and CDR2 are SGHNT and YYREEE (reference sequence). V was pared by 4 bases and J by 5 bases, with 18 bases between. The CDR3 is 15 residues long. DNA for the CDR3: TGTGCCAGCAGCACCATGACAGATTGGCGTACTGAAGCTTTCTTT. Encoded protein: CASSTMTDWRTEAFF.

This clone was detected once. This CDR3 reads CASSLVGGNSGANVLTF. The CDR3 DNA is TGTGCCAGCAGTTTAGTTGGCGGAAACTCTGGGGCCAACGTCCTGACTTTC. The chain has TRBV27 and TRBJ2-6; D remains ambiguous. Trimming took off 2 bases at V and 0 bases at J, with 11 bases between the two ends. The germline V gene encodes CDR1 MNHEY and CDR2 SMNVEV (reference sequence). The CDR3 sequence is 17 residues long.

The chain links TRBV19 to TRBJ1-3; a possible D gene is TRBD1 (6 bases). V dropped 5 bases and J dropped 0 bases, with 11 bases sitting between them. Germline CDR1 is LNHDA and CDR2 is SQIVND (reference sequence). The CDR3 has 15 amino acids. DNA of the CDR3: TGTGCCAGTAGTTCGGACAGAGTCTCTGGAAACACCATATATTTT. Translated: CASSSDRVSGNTIYF.

This clone was seen a handful of times. This sequence joins TRBV7-2 and TRBJ2-7; 7 bases align to TRBD2. V lost 5 bases to trimming and J lost 2 bases; unmatched junction nucleotides: 6. The germline gives CDR1 SGHTA, CDR2 FQGNSA. The CDR3 has 14 amino acids. CDR3 sequence: CASSGGEFPYEQYF. In DNA form, the CDR3 reads TGTGCCAGCAGCGGGGGGGAGTTTCCCTACGAGCAGTACTTC.